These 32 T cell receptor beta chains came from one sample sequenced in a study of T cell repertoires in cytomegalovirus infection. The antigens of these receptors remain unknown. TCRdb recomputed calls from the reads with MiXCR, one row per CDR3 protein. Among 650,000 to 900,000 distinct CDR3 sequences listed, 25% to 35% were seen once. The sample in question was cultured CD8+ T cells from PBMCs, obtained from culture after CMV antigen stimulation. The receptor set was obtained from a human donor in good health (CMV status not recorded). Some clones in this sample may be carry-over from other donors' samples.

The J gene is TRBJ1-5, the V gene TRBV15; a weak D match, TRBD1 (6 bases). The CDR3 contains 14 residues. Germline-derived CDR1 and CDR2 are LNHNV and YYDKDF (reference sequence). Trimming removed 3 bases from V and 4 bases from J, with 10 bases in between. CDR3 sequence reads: CATSRSGANQPQHF. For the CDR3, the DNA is TGTGCCACCAGCAGGTCAGGGGCTAATCAGCCCCAGCATTTT.

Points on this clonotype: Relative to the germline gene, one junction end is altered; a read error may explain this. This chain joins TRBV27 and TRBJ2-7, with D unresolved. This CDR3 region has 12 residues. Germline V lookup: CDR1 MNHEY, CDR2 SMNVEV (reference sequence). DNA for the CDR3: TGTGCCAGCAACGGACCGTCCTACGTGCAGTACTTC. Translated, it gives CASNGPSYVQYF.

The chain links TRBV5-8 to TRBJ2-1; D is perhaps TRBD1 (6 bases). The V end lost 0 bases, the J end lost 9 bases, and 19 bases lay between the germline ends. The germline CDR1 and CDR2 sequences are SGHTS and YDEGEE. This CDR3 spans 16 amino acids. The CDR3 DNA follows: TGTGCCAGCAGCTTGGCATGGGACACCCACGGTAGTGAGCAGTTCTTC. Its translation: CASSLAWDTHGSEQFF. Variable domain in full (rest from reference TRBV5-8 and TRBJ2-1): EAGVTQSPTHLIKTRGQQATLRCSPISGHTSVYWYQQALGLGLQFLLWYDEGEERNRGNFPPRFSGRQFPNYSSELNVNALELEDSALYLCASSLAWDTHGSEQFFGPGTRLTVL.

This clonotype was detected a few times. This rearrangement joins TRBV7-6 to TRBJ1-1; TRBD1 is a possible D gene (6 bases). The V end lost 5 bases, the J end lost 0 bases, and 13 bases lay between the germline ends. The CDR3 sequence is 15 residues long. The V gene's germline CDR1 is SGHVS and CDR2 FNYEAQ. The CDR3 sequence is CASSSWTEMNTEAFF. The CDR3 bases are TGTGCCAGCAGCAGCTGGACAGAGATGAACACTGAAGCTTTCTTT.

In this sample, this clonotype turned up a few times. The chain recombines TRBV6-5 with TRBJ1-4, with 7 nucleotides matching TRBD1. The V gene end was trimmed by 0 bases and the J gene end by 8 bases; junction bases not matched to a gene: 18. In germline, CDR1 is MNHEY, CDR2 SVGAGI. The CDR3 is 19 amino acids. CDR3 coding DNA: TGTGCCAGCAGTTACTCGACTCCTACAACAGGGGCCCCTAGGGAAAAACTGTTTTTT. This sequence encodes CASSYSTPTTGAPREKLFF.

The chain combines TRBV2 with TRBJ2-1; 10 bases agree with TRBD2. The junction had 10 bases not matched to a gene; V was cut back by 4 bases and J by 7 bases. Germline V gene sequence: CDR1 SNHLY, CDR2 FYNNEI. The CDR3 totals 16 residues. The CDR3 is CASSVSASGGGNEQFF. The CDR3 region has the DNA TGTGCCAGCAGTGTGAGCGCCAGCGGGGGGGGAAATGAGCAGTTCTTC.

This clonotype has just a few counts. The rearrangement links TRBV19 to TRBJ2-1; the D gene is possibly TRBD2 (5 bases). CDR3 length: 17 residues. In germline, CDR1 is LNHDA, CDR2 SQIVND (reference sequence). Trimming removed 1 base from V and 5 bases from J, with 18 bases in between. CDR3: CASSIAREGPRNNEQFF. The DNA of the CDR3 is TGTGCCAGTAGTATAGCCAGAGAGGGCCCTCGAAACAATGAGCAGTTCTTC.

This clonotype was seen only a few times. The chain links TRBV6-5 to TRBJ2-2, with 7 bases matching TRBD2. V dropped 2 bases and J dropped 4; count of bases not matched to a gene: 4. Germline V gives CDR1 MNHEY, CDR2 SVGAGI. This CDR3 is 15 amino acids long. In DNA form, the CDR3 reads TGTGCCAGCAGTTACCGGCGGGGGATCACCGGGGAGCTGTTTTTT. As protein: CASSYRRGITGELFF.

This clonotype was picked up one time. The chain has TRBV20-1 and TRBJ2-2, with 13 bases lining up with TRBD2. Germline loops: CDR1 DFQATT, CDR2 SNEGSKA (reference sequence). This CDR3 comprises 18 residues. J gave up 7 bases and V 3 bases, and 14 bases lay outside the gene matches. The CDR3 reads CSARRTSGGPRRGGELFF. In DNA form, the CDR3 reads TGCAGTGCTAGGCGGACTAGCGGGGGCCCGAGACGAGGCGGGGAGCTGTTTTTT.

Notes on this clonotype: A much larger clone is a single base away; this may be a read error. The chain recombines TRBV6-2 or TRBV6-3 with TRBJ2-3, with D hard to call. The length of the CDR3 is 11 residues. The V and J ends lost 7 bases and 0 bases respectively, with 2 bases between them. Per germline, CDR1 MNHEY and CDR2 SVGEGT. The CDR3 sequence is CASMSTDTQYF. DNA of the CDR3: TGTGCCAGCATGAGCACAGATACGCAGTATTTT.

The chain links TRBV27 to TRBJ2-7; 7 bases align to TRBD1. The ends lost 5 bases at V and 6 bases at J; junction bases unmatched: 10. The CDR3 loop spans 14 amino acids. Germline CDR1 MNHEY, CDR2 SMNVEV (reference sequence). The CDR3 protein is CASSPAGTVGEQYF. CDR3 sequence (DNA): TGTGCCAGCAGTCCCGCCGGGACAGTAGGCGAGCAGTACTTC.

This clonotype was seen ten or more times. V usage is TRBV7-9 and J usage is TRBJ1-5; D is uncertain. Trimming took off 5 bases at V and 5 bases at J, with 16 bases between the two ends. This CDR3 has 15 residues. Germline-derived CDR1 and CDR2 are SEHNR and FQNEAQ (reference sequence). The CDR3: CASSNDNFEDQPQHF. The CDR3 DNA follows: TGTGCCAGCAGCAACGACAATTTTGAAGATCAGCCCCAGCATTTT.

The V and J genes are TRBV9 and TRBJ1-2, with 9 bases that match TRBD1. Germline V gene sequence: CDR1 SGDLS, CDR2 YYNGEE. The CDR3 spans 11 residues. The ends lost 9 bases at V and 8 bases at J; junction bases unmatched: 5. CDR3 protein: CATRDREGYTF. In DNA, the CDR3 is TGTGCCACCAGGGACAGGGAGGGCTACACCTTC.

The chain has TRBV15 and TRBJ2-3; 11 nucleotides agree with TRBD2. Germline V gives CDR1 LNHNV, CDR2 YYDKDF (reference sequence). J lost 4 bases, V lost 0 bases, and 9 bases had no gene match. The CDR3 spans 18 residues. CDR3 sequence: CATSRDGVLAGGSDTQYF. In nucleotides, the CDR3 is TGTGCCACCAGCAGAGATGGGGTCCTAGCGGGGGGATCAGATACGCAGTATTTT.

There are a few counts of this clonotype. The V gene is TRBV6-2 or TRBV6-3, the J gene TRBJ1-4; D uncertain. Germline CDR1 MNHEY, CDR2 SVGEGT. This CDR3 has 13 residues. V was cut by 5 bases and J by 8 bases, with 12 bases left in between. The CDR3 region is CASSLVRREKLFF. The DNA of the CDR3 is TGTGCCAGCAGTCTCGTTAGGAGGGAAAAACTGTTTTTT.

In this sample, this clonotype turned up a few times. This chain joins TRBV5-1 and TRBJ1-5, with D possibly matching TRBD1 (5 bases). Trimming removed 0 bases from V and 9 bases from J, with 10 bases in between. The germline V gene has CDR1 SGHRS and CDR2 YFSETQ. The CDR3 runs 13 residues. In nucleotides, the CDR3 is TGCGCCAGCAGCTTGGTAATGGGGCGGCCCCAGCATTTT. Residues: CASSLVMGRPQHF.

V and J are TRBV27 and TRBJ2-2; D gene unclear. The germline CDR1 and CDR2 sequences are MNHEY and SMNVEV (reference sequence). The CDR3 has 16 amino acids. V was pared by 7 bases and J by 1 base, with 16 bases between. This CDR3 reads CASTRQKSGNTGELFF. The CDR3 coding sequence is TGTGCCAGCACTCGCCAGAAATCGGGGAACACCGGGGAGCTGTTTTTT.

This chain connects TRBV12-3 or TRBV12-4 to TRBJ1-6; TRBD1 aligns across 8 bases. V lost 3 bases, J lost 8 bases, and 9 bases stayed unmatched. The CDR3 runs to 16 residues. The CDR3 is CASSFLIRGLDSPLHF. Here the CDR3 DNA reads TGTGCCAGCAGTTTCCTCATCAGGGGGCTGGATTCACCCCTCCACTTT.

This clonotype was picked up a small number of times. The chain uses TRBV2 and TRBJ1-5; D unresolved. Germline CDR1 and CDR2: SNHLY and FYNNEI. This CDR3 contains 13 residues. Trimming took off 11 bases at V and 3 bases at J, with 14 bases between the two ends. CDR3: CACRIGYNQPQHF. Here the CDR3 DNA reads TGTGCCTGCCGCATAGGGTACAATCAGCCCCAGCATTTT.

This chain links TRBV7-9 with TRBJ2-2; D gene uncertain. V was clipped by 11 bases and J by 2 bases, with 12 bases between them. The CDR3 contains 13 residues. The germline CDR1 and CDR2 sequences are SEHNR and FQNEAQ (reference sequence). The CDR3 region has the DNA TGTGCCGGAGAGACAAGCAACACCGGGGAGCTGTTTTTT. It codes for CAGETSNTGELFF.

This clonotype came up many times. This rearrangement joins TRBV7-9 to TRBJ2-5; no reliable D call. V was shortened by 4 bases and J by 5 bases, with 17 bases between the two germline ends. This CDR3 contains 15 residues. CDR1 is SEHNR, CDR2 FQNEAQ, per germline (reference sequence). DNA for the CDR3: TGTGCCAGCAGCTCAACCCTTGGGTTCCGGGAGACCCAGTACTTC. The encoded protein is CASSSTLGFRETQYF.

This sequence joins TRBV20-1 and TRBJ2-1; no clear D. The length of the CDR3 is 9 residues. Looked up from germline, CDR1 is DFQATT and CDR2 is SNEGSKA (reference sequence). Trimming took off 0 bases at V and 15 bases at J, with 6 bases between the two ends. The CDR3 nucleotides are TGCAGTGCTAGAGATAGTAGGTTCTTC. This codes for CSARDSRFF.

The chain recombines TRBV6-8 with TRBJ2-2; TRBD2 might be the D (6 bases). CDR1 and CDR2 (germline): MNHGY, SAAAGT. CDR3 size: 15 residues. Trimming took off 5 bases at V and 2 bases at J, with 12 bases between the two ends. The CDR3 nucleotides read TGTGCCAGCAGTCACACTAGCCCTAACACCGGGGAGCTGTTTTTT. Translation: CASSHTSPNTGELFF.

The CDR3 bases are TGTGCCAGAAGCACTCTCCGACAGGGCTGCACCGGGGAGCTGTTTTTT. It codes for CARSTLRQGCTGELFF. The chain links TRBV5-3 to TRBJ2-2; 7 nucleotides match TRBD1. TRBV5-3 qualifies as an ORF whose function is uncertain. J was trimmed by 4 bases and V by 4 bases; bases with no gene match: 10. The CDR3 contains 16 residues.

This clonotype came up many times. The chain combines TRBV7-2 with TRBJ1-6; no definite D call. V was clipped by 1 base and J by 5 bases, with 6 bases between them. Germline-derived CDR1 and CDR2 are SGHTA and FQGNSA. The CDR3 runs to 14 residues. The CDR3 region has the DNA TGTGCCAGCAGCTTAGGGCAACATAATTCACCCCTCCACTTT. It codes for CASSLGQHNSPLHF.

CDR3 in DNA: TGTGCCAGCATCCCGAAATCAGGACGGAAACCATACGAGCAGTACGTC. It translates to CASIPKSGRKPYEQYV. The chain employs TRBV6-1 and TRBJ2-7; the D is unclear. The germline V gene has CDR1 MNHNS and CDR2 SASEGT. The germline V and J ends were trimmed by 7 bases and 4 bases, with 23 bases remaining between them. The CDR3 covers 16 residues.

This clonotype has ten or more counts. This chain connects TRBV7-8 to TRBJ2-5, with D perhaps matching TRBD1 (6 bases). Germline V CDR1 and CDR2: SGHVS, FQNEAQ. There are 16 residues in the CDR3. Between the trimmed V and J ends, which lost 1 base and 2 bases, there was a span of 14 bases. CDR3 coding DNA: TGTGCCAGCAGCTTAGGGGGGCGACAGACTCAAGAGACCCAGTACTTC. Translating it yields CASSLGGRQTQETQYF.

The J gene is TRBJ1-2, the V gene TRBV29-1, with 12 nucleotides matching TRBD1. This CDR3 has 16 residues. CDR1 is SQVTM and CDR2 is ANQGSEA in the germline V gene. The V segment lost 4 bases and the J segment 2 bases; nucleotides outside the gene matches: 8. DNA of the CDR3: TGCAGCGTTGGGGGGACAGGGGGCGATGGGAACTATGGCTACACCTTC. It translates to CSVGGTGGDGNYGYTF. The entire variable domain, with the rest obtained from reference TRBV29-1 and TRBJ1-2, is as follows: SAVISQKPSRDICQRGTSLTIQCQVDSQVTMMFWYRQQPGQSLTLIATANQGSEATYESGFVIDKFPISRPNLTFSTLTVSNMSPEDSSIYLCSVGGTGGDGNYGYTFGSGTRLTVV.

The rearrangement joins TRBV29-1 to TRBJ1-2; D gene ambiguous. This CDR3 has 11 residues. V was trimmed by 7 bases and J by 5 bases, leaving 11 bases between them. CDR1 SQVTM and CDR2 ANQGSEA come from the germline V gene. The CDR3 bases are TGCAGCGGGGTGCTGGATTATGGCTACACCTTC. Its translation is CSGVLDYGYTF.

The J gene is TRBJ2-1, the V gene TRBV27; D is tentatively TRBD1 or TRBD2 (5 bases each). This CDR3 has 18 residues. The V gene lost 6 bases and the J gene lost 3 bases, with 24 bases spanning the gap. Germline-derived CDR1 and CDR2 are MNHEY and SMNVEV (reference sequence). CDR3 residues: CASSIAPSGPIIYNEQFF. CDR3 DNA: TGTGCCAGCAGCATAGCCCCGTCGGGACCCATTATCTACAATGAGCAGTTCTTC.

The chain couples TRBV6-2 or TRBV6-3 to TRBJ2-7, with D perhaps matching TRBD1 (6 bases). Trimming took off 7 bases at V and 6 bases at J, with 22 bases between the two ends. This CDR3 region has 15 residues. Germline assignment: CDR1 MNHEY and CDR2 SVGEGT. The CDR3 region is CASTNLANQGGEQYV. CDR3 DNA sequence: TGTGCCAGCACAAACCTTGCCAACCAAGGGGGCGAGCAGTACGTC.

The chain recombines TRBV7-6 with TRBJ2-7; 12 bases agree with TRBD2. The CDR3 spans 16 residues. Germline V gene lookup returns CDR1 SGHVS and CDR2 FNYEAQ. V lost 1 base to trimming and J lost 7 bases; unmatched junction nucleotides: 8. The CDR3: CASSLGLAGGPGEQYV. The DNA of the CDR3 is TGTGCCAGCAGCTTAGGGCTAGCGGGGGGGCCGGGTGAGCAGTACGTC.